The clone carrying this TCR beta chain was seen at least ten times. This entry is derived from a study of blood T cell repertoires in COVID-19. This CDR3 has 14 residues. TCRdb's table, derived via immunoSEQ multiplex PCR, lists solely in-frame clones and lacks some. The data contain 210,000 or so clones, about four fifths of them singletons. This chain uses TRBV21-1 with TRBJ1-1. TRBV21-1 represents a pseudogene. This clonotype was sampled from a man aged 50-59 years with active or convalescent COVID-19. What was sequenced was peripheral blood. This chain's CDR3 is CASSKVEWNTEAFF. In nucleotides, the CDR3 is TGTGCCAGCAGCAAAGTTGAGTGGAACACTGAAGCTTTCTTT.